Listed here are 7 T cell receptor beta chains from one sample, sequenced in a study of early T cells in non-severe SARS-CoV-2 infection. TCRdb ran MiXCR on the 5' RACE reads and lists one entry per CDR3 protein. The repertoire holds roughly 47,000 distinct CDR3 sequences, with around 6.5% as singletons. Sequences were derived from whole blood, sampled at baseline. These receptors came from an adult who was a healthcare worker with PCR-confirmed SARS-CoV-2 infection or an uninfected control (not recorded which).

This clonotype has ten or more counts. The chain employs TRBV7-2 and TRBJ1-1; a weak D match, TRBD1 (6 bases). The germline CDR1 and CDR2 sequences are SGHTA and FQGNSA. V lost 2 bases and J 4 bases, leaving 14 bases between the germline ends. The length of the CDR3 is 15 residues. The CDR3: CASSLWGAGSTEAFF. DNA for the CDR3: TGTGCCAGCAGCTTATGGGGGGCAGGTAGCACTGAAGCTTTCTTT.

This clonotype was seen at least ten times. The chain has TRBV6-5 and TRBJ1-5; 11 bases are shared with TRBD1. Germline V gives CDR1 MNHEY, CDR2 SVGAGI. V lost 5 bases, J lost 2 bases, and 2 bases stayed unmatched. This CDR3 contains 15 residues. The CDR3, as DNA: TGTGCCAGCAGTCGGGACAGGGGGGGCAATCAGCCCCAGCATTTT. Translated: CASSRDRGGNQPQHF.

This clonotype has at least ten counts. The chain combines TRBV7-9 with TRBJ2-1, with a possible D match to TRBD1 (5 bases). The CDR3 extends over 15 amino acids. Looked up from germline, CDR1 is SEHNR and CDR2 is FQNEAQ (reference sequence). V was clipped by 5 bases and J by 9 bases, with 20 bases between them. The CDR3 coding sequence is TGTGCCAGCAGCCTCGGGTCAGGGCAAGGGTTTGAGCAGTTCTTC. Translated: CASSLGSGQGFEQFF.

Note on this clonotype: Just one base apart from a much larger clone, this may be a read error. The CDR3 protein is CASSQRTIGDTEAFF. DNA of the CDR3: TGTGCCAGCTCACAACGGACAATCGGGGACACTGAAGCTTTCTTT. The chain is built from TRBV18 and TRBJ1-1; possible D gene TRBD1, 5 bases. V dropped 4 bases and J dropped 3 bases, with 15 bases sitting between them. The CDR3 runs 15 residues. Looked up from germline, CDR1 is KGHSH and CDR2 is LQKENI.

On this clonotype itself: A much larger clone differs by one base, so this may be a read error. The chain has TRBV19 and TRBJ1-2; D uncertain. The CDR3 is 15 residues long. Germline V gene sequence: CDR1 LNHDA, CDR2 SQIVND (reference sequence). The CDR3 DNA reads TGTGCCAGTAGTATTCTCTGGGCGGGTAACTATGGCTACATCTTC. This sequence encodes CASSILWAGNYGYIF.

Ten or more counts support this clonotype. The chain couples TRBV28 to TRBJ2-7, with D perhaps TRBD2 (6 bases). Trimming took 6 bases from V and 3 from J, leaving 9 bases between them. Per the germline V gene, CDR1 is MDHEN and CDR2 is SYDVKM. The CDR3 has 12 residues. The CDR3 protein is CASRSGVYEQYF. DNA for the CDR3: TGTGCCAGCAGGTCGGGAGTCTACGAGCAGTACTTC.

This clonotype was seen ten or more times. The chain links TRBV6-6 to TRBJ2-7, with TRBD2 matching 12 bases. Germline CDR1 and CDR2: MNHNY and SVGAGI (reference sequence). The trim removed 5 bases at V and 5 bases at J, leaving 7 bases unmatched. The length of the CDR3 is 15 residues. The DNA of the CDR3 is TGTGCCAGCAGTCGCGGACTAGCGGGGATAGACGAGCAGTACTTC. As protein: CASSRGLAGIDEQYF.